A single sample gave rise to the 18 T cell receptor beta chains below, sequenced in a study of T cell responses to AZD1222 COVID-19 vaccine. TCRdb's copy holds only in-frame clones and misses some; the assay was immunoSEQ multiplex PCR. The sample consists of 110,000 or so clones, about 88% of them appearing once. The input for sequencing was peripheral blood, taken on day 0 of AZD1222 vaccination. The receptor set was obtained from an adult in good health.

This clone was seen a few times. CDR3 sequence (DNA): TGCGCCAGCACCGTGGGAATGATGGGCCCTAACTATGGCTACACCTTC. It codes for CASTVGMMGPNYGYTF. This chain uses TRBV5-1 with TRBJ1-2; D remains unclear. The CDR3 spans 16 residues. Germline CDR1 is SGHRS and CDR2 is YFSETQ. Trimming pared 6 bases from V and 0 bases from J, leaving 18 bases between.

The chain's CDR3 is CASSPGTNYNEQFF. CDR3 bases: TGTGCCAGCAGCCCAGGGACTAACTACAATGAGCAGTTCTTC. The V gene is TRBV6-5, the J gene TRBJ2-1; 7 nucleotides line up with TRBD2. This CDR3 has 14 amino acids. V lost 6 bases to trimming and J lost 3 bases; unmatched junction nucleotides: 5. Germline CDR1 MNHEY, CDR2 SVGAGI.

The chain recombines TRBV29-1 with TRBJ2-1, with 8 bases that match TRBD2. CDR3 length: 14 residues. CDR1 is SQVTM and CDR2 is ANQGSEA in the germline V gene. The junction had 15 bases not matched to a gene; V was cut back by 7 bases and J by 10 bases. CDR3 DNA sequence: TGCAGCGCGGCCGGGACTAGGGGGGGAGGAGAGCAGTTCTTC. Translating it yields CSAAGTRGGGEQFF.

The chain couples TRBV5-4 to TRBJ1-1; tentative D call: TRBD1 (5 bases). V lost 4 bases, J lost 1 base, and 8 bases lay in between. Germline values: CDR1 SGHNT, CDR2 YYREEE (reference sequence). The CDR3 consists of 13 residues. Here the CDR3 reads CASSPGGNTEAFF. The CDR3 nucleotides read TGTGCCAGCAGCCCCGGGGGGAACACTGAAGCTTTCTTT.

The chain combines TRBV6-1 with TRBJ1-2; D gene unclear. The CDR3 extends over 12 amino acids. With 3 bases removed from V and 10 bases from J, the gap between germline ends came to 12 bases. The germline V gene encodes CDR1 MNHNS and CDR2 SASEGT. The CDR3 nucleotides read TGTGCCAGCAGTGACGGGAGGCGTGTCTACACCTTC. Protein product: CASSDGRRVYTF.

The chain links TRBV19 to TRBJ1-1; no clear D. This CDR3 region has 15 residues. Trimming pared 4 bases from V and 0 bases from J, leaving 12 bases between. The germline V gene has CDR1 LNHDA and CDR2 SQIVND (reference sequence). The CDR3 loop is CASSTQPTVNTEAFF. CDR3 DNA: TGTGCCAGTAGTACCCAACCCACAGTGAACACTGAAGCTTTCTTT.

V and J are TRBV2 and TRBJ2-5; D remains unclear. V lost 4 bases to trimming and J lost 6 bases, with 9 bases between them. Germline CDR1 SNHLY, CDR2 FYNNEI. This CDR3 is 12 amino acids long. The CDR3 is CASSARMQTQYF. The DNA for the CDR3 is TGTGCCAGCAGTGCCCGGATGCAGACCCAGTACTTC.

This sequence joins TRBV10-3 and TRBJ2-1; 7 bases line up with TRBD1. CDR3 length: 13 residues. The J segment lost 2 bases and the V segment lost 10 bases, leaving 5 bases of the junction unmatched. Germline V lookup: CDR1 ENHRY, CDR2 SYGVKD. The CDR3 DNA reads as TGTGCCACAACAGGGGTGCCCTACAATGAGCAGTTCTTC. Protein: CATTGVPYNEQFF.

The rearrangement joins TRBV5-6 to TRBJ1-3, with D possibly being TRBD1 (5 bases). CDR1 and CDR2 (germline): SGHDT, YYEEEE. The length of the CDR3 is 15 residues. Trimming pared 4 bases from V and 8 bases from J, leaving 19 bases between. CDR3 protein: CASSGGTLGRDTIYF. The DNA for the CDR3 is TGTGCCAGCAGCGGAGGGACTTTGGGGAGAGACACCATATATTTT. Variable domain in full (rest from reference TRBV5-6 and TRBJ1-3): DAGVTQSPTHLIKTRGQQVTLRCSPKSGHDTVSWYQQALGQGPQFIFQYYEEEERQRGNFPDRFSGHQFPNYSSELNVNALLLGDSALYLCASSGGTLGRDTIYFGEGSWLTVV.

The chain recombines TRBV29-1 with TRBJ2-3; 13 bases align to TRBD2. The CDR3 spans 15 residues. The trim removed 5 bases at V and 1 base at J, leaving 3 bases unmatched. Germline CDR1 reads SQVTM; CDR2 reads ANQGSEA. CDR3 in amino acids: CSVSGLAGGTDTQYF. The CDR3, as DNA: TGCAGCGTTTCCGGACTAGCGGGGGGCACAGATACGCAGTATTTT.

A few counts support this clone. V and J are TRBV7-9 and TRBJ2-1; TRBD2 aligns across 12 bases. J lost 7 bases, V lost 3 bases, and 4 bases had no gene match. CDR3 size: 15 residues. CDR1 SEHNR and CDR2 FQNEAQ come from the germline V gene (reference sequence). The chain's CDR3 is CASSFGLAGRNEQFF. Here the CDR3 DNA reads TGTGCCAGCAGCTTCGGACTAGCGGGGAGAAATGAGCAGTTCTTC.

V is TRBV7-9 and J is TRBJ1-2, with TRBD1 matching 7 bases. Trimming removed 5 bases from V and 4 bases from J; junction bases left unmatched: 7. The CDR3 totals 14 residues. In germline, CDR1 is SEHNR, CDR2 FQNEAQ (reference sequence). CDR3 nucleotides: TGTGCCAGCAGCCTCCGGGAGGGGGCCTATGGCTACACCTTC. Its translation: CASSLREGAYGYTF.

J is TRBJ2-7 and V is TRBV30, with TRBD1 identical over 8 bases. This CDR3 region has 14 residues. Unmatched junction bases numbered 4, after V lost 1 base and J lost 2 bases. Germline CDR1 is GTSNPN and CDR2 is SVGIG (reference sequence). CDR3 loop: CAWSGKTGAYEQYV. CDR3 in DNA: TGTGCCTGGAGTGGAAAGACAGGGGCCTACGAGCAGTACGTC.

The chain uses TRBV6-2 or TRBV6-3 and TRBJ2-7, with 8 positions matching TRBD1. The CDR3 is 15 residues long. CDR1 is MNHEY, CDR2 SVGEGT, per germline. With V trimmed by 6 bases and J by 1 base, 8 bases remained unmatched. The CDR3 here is CASSILRDRSYEQYF. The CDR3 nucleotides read TGTGCCAGCAGCATCCTCCGGGACAGGTCCTACGAGCAGTACTTC.

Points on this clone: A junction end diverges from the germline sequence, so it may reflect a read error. The CDR3 sequence: CASSSGQGRPIF. CDR3 nucleotide sequence: TGTGCCAGCAGCTCCGGACAGGGGAGACCCATCTTC. The gene calls are TRBV7-9 and TRBJ2-1, with 9 positions matching TRBD1. The CDR3 is made up of 12 amino acids. CDR1 and CDR2 from the germline V gene are SEHNR and FQNEAQ (reference sequence).

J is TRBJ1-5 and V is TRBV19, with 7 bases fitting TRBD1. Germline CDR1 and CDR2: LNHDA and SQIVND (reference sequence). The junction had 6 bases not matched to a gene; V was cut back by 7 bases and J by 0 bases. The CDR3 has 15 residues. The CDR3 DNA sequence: TGTGCCAGTAAAACAGGGGAATATAGCAATCAGCCCCAGCATTTT. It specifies CASKTGEYSNQPQHF.

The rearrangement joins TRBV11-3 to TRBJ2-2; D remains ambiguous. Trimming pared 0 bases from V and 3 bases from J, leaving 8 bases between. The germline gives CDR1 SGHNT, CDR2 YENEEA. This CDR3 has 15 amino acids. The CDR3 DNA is TGTGCCAGCAGCTTAGAAAGGACGGACACCGGGGAGCTGTTTTTT. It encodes CASSLERTDTGELFF.

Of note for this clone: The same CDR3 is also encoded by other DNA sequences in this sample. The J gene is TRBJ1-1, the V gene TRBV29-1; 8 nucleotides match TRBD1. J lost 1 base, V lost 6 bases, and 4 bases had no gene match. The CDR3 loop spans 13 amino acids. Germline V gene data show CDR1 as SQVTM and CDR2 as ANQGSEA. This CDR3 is CSVRTGGNTEAFF. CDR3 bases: TGCAGCGTACGAACAGGGGGGAACACTGAAGCTTTCTTT.